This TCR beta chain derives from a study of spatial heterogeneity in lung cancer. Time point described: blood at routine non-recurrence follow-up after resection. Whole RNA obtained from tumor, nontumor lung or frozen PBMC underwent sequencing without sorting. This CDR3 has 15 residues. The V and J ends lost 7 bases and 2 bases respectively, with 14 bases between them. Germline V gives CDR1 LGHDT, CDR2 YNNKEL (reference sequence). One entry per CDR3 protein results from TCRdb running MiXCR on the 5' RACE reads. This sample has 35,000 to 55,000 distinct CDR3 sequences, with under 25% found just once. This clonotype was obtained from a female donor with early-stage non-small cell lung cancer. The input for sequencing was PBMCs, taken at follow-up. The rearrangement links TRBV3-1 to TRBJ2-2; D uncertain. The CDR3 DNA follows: TGTGCCAGCACACGAACTGGCCCAAACACCGGGGAGCTGTTTTTT. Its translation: CASTRTGPNTGELFF.